Listed here are 30 T cell receptor beta chains from one sample, sequenced in a study of cytomegalovirus exposure and HLA in healthy donors. A multiplex PCR was run with 60 Vbeta primers and 13 Jbeta primers. Using immunoSEQ multiplex PCR, the repertoire was profiled, and TCRdb retains in-frame clones only, with some absent. Of tens of thousands of clones in the sample, more than 60% were seen once. Material for sequencing was PBMCs. The receptors were gathered from a man aged 18 to 30 in good health and CMV-seropositive.

This chain uses TRBV25-1 with TRBJ1-1; 7 nucleotides agree with TRBD1. The germline V gene has CDR1 MGHDK and CDR2 SYGVNS. The CDR3 contains 15 residues. V lost 5 bases and J lost 4; bases outside the gene matches: 10. The CDR3 region has the DNA TGTGCCAGCAGTCCCAGACTCCACAGGGGCACTGAAGCTTTCTTT. It encodes CASSPRLHRGTEAFF.

V gene TRBV18 combines with J gene TRBJ1-1; tentative D call: TRBD1 (6 bases). The CDR3 loop spans 14 amino acids. The V end lost 1 base, the J end lost 6 bases, and 12 bases lay between the germline ends. Germline CDR1 and CDR2: KGHSH and LQKENI. CDR3 in DNA: TGTGCCAGCTCACCACAGCAGGGGTTTGCTGAAGCTTTCTTT. Its protein is CASSPQQGFAEAFF. The entire variable domain, with the rest obtained from reference TRBV18 and TRBJ1-1, is as follows: NAGVMQNPRHLVRRRGQEARLRCSPMKGHSHVYWYRQLPEEGLKFMVYLQKENIIDESGMPKERFSAEFPKEGPSILRIQQVVRGDSAAYFCASSPQQGFAEAFFGQGTRLTVV.

The rearrangement links TRBV29-1 to TRBJ2-3, with 8 bases aligning to TRBD1. This CDR3 contains 12 residues. Losses at the gene ends were 7 bases for V and 6 bases for J; bases not matched to a gene: 6. CDR1 SQVTM and CDR2 ANQGSEA come from the germline V gene. The chain's CDR3 is CSGDRYADTQYF. In DNA form, the CDR3 reads TGCAGCGGGGACAGGTACGCCGATACGCAGTATTTT.

This clone was counted a single time. V is TRBV19 and J is TRBJ2-7, with a possible D match to TRBD2 (7 bases). CDR1 is LNHDA, CDR2 SQIVND, per germline (reference sequence). V shed 3 bases and J shed 6 bases, with 15 bases lying between them. There are 14 residues in the CDR3. CDR3 coding DNA: TGTGCCAGTAGTATCGCGGGCCGGGGGGCCGAGCAGTACTTC. Translating it yields CASSIAGRGAEQYF.

The V and J genes are TRBV5-1 and TRBJ2-4; 8 bases agree with TRBD2. Per the germline V gene, CDR1 is SGHRS and CDR2 is YFSETQ. Unmatched junction bases numbered 14, after V lost 4 bases and J lost 8 bases. The CDR3 totals 16 residues. The CDR3 sequence is CASSLRSSGQAYIQYF. For the CDR3, the DNA is TGCGCCAGCAGCCTACGGTCTAGCGGGCAGGCATACATTCAGTACTTC. The full variable domain, completed using reference TRBV5-1 and TRBJ2-4, is KAGVTQTPRYLIKTRGQQVTLSCSPISGHRSVSWYQQTPGQGLQFLFEYFSETQRNKGNFPGRFSGRQFSNSRSEMNVSTLELGDSALYLCASSLRSSGQAYIQYFGAGTRLSVL.

The rearrangement links TRBV6-5 to TRBJ2-7, with no clear D. Germline lookup yields CDR1 MNHEY and CDR2 SVGAGI. The CDR3 sequence is 14 residues long. Deletions cut 4 bases from V and 4 bases from J, with 14 bases between. For the CDR3, the DNA is TGTGCCAGCAGTTCGGAGCCTGTTTCATACGAGCAGTACTTC. As protein: CASSSEPVSYEQYF.

V usage is TRBV9 and J usage is TRBJ2-1; 9 positions agree with TRBD2. The CDR3 has 15 residues. V dropped 0 bases and J dropped 10; count of bases not matched to a gene: 8. Germline-derived CDR1 and CDR2 are SGDLS and YYNGEE. The DNA for the CDR3 is TGTGCCAGCAGCGTAGCGCTAGCGGGACGATCCGAGCAGTTCTTC. Translating gives CASSVALAGRSEQFF.

This clone was counted once. The chain joins TRBV29-1 to TRBJ1-2; tentatively, D is TRBD1 (6 bases). Germline CDR1 and CDR2: SQVTM and ANQGSEA. The CDR3 covers 11 residues. Deletions cut 5 bases from V and 5 bases from J, with 9 bases between. The CDR3 DNA reads as TGCAGCGTTCGGACAGTATATGGCTACACCTTC. This translates into CSVRTVYGYTF.

Of note for this clone: The sample carries other DNA sequences with the same CDR3. The V and J genes are TRBV5-1 and TRBJ1-1; D is possibly TRBD1 (6 bases). The CDR3 is 14 amino acids. Deletions cut 0 bases from V and 1 base from J, with 7 bases between. The germline CDR1 and CDR2 sequences are SGHRS and YFSETQ. The DNA for the CDR3 is TGCGCCAGCAGCTTGGTAGGGGGGAACACTGAAGCTTTCTTT. It codes for CASSLVGGNTEAFF.

This clone has only one observation. V gene TRBV2 combines with J gene TRBJ1-5; 9 bases are shared with TRBD1. V shed 5 bases, J shed 7 bases, and the junction held 12 bases outside the gene matches. This CDR3 is built from 16 residues. Germline CDR1 SNHLY, CDR2 FYNNEI. CDR3 protein: CASSPGQGWLGQPQHF. The CDR3 DNA follows: TGTGCCAGCAGTCCGGGACAGGGATGGTTGGGACAGCCCCAGCATTTT.

The chain recombines TRBV30 with TRBJ1-3; D is possibly TRBD1 (5 bases). Germline values: CDR1 GTSNPN, CDR2 SVGIG (reference sequence). V was clipped by 5 bases and J by 6 bases, with 23 bases between them. The CDR3 is made up of 16 amino acids. The CDR3 DNA sequence: TGTGCCTGGGGGGGAGACGGGGGTTATTTCACAAACACCATATATTTT. Protein sequence: CAWGGDGGYFTNTIYF.

The chain recombines TRBV29-1 with TRBJ2-2; possible D gene TRBD1, 6 bases. The V and J ends lost 4 bases and 7 bases respectively, with 13 bases between them. CDR1 is SQVTM and CDR2 is ANQGSEA in the germline V gene. The CDR3 contains 13 residues. Here the CDR3 reads CSVGHRVSGELFF. In DNA, the CDR3 is TGCAGCGTTGGACACAGGGTCAGCGGGGAGCTGTTTTTT.

The chain employs TRBV7-3 and TRBJ1-2; D remains unclear. Trimming shortened V by 5 bases and J by 8 bases, and 15 bases separated the two germline ends. Germline-derived CDR1 and CDR2 are SGHTA and FQGTGA. CDR3 length: 13 residues. CDR3 sequence (DNA): TGTGCCAGCAGCCTCGCTCCTGCGGGGGGCTACACCTTC. Protein: CASSLAPAGGYTF.

The rearrangement uses TRBV5-1 and TRBJ2-7, with 7 nucleotides matching TRBD2. Per germline, CDR1 SGHRS and CDR2 YFSETQ. Trimming cost V 0 bases and J 2 bases; bases outside gene matches: 5. This CDR3 has 15 amino acids. For the CDR3, the DNA is TGCGCCAGCAGCTTGGCGGCTGGGGGGGCCTACGAGCAGTACTTC. It encodes CASSLAAGGAYEQYF.

The V call is TRBV7-8, the J call TRBJ1-5, with TRBD1 as a possible D gene (6 bases). Trimming pared 1 base from V and 3 bases from J, leaving 16 bases between. The CDR3 contains 17 residues. In germline, CDR1 is SGHVS, CDR2 FQNEAQ. In nucleotides, the CDR3 is TGTGCCAGCAGCTTAGGGTTGCGGCAGGGGCTCAATCAGCCCCAGCATTTT. This gives the protein CASSLGLRQGLNQPQHF.

The chain recombines TRBV28 with TRBJ1-2; 9 nucleotides match TRBD1. This CDR3 contains 16 residues. Trimming at V came to 2 bases and at J to 0 bases, leaving 4 bases not matched to a gene. Germline V gene lookup returns CDR1 MDHEN and CDR2 SYDVKM. CDR3 region: CASSLGGQGTNYGYTF. As DNA, the CDR3 is TGTGCCAGCAGTTTAGGGGGACAGGGCACTAACTATGGCTACACCTTC.

The chain links TRBV16 to TRBJ2-1; TRBD2 agrees at 10 bases. This CDR3 spans 16 amino acids. Germline V lookup: CDR1 KGHSY, CDR2 FQNENV. Germline trimming cut 2 bases from V and 9 bases from J; bases unmatched to any gene: 10. In DNA, the CDR3 is TGTGCCAGCAGCCAACCTGGGCTAGCGGGAGTGCCTGAGCAGTTCTTC. It translates to CASSQPGLAGVPEQFF.

V usage is TRBV5-1 and J usage is TRBJ1-1, with 8 positions matching TRBD1. Trimming cost V 6 bases and J 5 bases; bases outside gene matches: 9. Per the germline V gene, CDR1 is SGHRS and CDR2 is YFSETQ. The CDR3 is 14 residues long. CDR3 nucleotide sequence: TGCGCCAGCACCTCAGGCAGGGGGCGGACTGAAGCTTTCTTT. Its translation: CASTSGRGRTEAFF.

The chain uses TRBV7-3 and TRBJ2-5, with D maybe TRBD2 (6 bases). In germline, CDR1 is SGHTA, CDR2 FQGTGA. The V end lost 5 bases, the J end lost 3 bases, and 13 bases lay between the germline ends. This CDR3 spans 14 amino acids. The CDR3 sequence is CASSPTGVEETQYF. The DNA of the CDR3 is TGTGCCAGCAGCCCAACGGGAGTGGAAGAGACCCAGTACTTC.

This chain connects TRBV6-5 to TRBJ1-1; no clear D. V was cut by 5 bases and J by 3 bases, with 10 bases left in between. CDR1 is MNHEY and CDR2 is SVGAGI in the germline V gene. CDR3 length equals 13 residues. CDR3 sequence reads: CASSQLRYTEAFF. The CDR3 coding sequence is TGTGCCAGCAGTCAGTTGAGGTACACTGAAGCTTTCTTT.

The chain employs TRBV27 and TRBJ1-1; tentatively, D is TRBD1 (5 bases). CDR3 size: 15 residues. V gave up 5 bases and J gave up 0 bases, with 13 bases separating them. CDR1 is MNHEY and CDR2 is SMNVEV in the germline V gene (reference sequence). Here the CDR3 reads CASSPRQRLNTEAFF. As DNA, the CDR3 is TGTGCCAGCAGTCCCCGACAGAGACTGAACACTGAAGCTTTCTTT.

This clone was seen only a few times. V usage is TRBV6-1 and J usage is TRBJ2-7; 11 bases match TRBD2. The V segment lost 4 bases and the J segment 2 bases; nucleotides outside the gene matches: 4. In germline, CDR1 is MNHNS, CDR2 SASEGT. This CDR3 contains 15 residues. The CDR3 region has the DNA TGTGCCAGCAGTGGACTAGCGGGATCCACCTACGAGCAGTACTTC. Translating it yields CASSGLAGSTYEQYF.

The chain joins TRBV4-1 to TRBJ2-7; D remains unclear. The germline V gene has CDR1 MGHRA and CDR2 YSYEKL. V was shortened by 0 bases and J by 4 bases, with 13 bases between the two germline ends. This CDR3 is 15 amino acids long. CDR3: CASSQELSPIYEQYF. The CDR3 DNA sequence: TGCGCCAGCAGCCAAGAATTGAGCCCTATTTACGAGCAGTACTTC.

V is TRBV6-5 and J is TRBJ1-2; unclear D gene. Per germline, CDR1 MNHEY and CDR2 SVGAGI. V was cut by 6 bases and J by 0 bases, with 14 bases left in between. The CDR3 loop spans 15 amino acids. CDR3 region: CASSRGATANYGYTF. In DNA form, the CDR3 reads TGTGCCAGCAGCCGGGGTGCAACGGCTAACTATGGCTACACCTTC.

This rearrangement joins TRBV28 to TRBJ1-5; perhaps TRBD1 as D (5 bases). Germline CDR1 MDHEN, CDR2 SYDVKM. CDR3 length equals 15 residues. Deletions cut 5 bases from V and 1 base from J, with 12 bases between. The chain's CDR3 is CASSPLGQSNQPQHF. CDR3 coding DNA: TGTGCCAGCAGTCCTCTCGGACAAAGCAATCAGCCCCAGCATTTT.

CDR3 in amino acids: CASSLTRTAYNEQFF. CDR3 DNA sequence: TGTGCCAGCAGCTTAACGAGGACAGCCTACAATGAGCAGTTCTTC. The chain is built from TRBV7-9 and TRBJ2-1; a weak D match, TRBD1 (6 bases). V shed 2 bases and J shed 2 bases, with 10 bases lying between them. The CDR3 extends over 15 amino acids. Germline CDR1 reads SEHNR; CDR2 reads FQNEAQ (reference sequence).

V and J are TRBV7-9 and TRBJ2-3; TRBD2 aligns across 9 bases. Germline V gene sequence: CDR1 SEHNR, CDR2 FQNEAQ (reference sequence). The CDR3 runs to 16 residues. The junction had 6 bases not matched to a gene; V was cut back by 2 bases and J by 3 bases. The CDR3 DNA reads as TGTGCCAGCAGCTTAACGGCTAGCGGGAAGACAGATACGCAGTATTTT. This sequence encodes CASSLTASGKTDTQYF.

This clone was counted a single time. The chain recombines TRBV5-1 with TRBJ1-4, with D unresolved. Between the trimmed V and J ends, which lost 5 bases and 3 bases, there was a span of 8 bases. CDR1 SGHRS and CDR2 YFSETQ come from the germline V gene. This CDR3 has 13 amino acids. The CDR3 nucleotides are TGCGCCAGCAGGCCGGGAGCTAATGAAAAACTGTTTTTT. It specifies CASRPGANEKLFF.

The chain uses TRBV11-3 and TRBJ2-7, with D tentatively TRBD1 (5 bases). The CDR3 consists of 15 residues. Germline CDR1 is SGHNT and CDR2 is YENEEA. V lost 1 base and J 5 bases, leaving 15 bases between the germline ends. CDR3 nucleotide sequence: TGTGCCAGCAGCTTAGGTCCAGGGATGCAGGACGAGCAGTACTTC. The encoded protein is CASSLGPGMQDEQYF.

The chain uses TRBV5-1 and TRBJ1-1; D is unclear. Trimming pared 1 base from V and 0 bases from J, leaving 13 bases between. Germline loops: CDR1 SGHRS, CDR2 YFSETQ. The CDR3 loop spans 16 amino acids. The DNA for the CDR3 is TGCGCCAGCAGCTTGTCAGTAGGAGTCATGAACACTGAAGCTTTCTTT. It is translated as CASSLSVGVMNTEAFF.